This paragraph reports one TCR beta chain. In its sample, this clone was seen a few times. Its antigen is currently not known. Base qualities are not at hand, and no much larger clone is one base apart. The sample comes from a study of cytomegalovirus exposure and HLA in healthy donors (dated by TCRdb to the late 2010s). Concerning the study at large: In an earlier analysis of under 750 of the donors, about 270 Gb of sequence data and 100 million or so unique TCR beta sequences from roughly 180 million T cells were reported. An early release that covered more than 550 HLA-typed donors contained around 300 gigabases of sequencing data and approximately 85 million unique TCR sequences. Among the roughly 400 genotyped donors, about 85% belonged to the genetic ancestry cluster associated with self-reported Caucasian donors. The study was designed to test whether signatures of past pathogen exposure could be identified by cataloging public T cell receptors. The study profiled the T cell repertoires of 666 subjects by immunosequencing and related them to cytomegalovirus serostatus. A separate validation cohort of about 110 different subjects was used in addition to the approximately 700-subject first cohort. High-throughput TCR immunosequencing, statistical association of individual TCRs with disease status, and machine learning were combined to predict cytomegalovirus infection status. To study patterns of TCR occurrence, a later analysis re-analyzed previously published TCR beta repertoires from several hundred donors and added high-resolution HLA genotyping. Rather than drawing on any new phenotypic data, the later analysis identified candidate immune exposures from TCR beta sequences and the way those sequences occurred across donors. In an earlier analysis of 550 to 700 of the donors, high-throughput TCR beta sequencing was used to judge whether each TCR beta V gene segment behaved as functional or pseudogenic. Donor age, sex, ethnicity and CMV serostatus were compiled alongside the repertoire data. A later genetic analysis used genome-wide SNP genotypes for about 60% of the 666 donors, treating that subset as a discovery cohort. All discovery cohort repertoires had been generated using a single sequencing platform. Both class I and class II loci were covered by HLA typing, at four-digit resolution. The number of donors typed differed by locus, with about 620-630 for A, B, C, DRB1 and DQB1, 522 for DQA1, 600 to 610 for DPA1, and about 450 for DPB1. Roughly 5 DR-DQ haplotypes were handled as single units for association and clustering because linkage in the cohort was strong. Across 300 to 500 genotyped donors of the cohort, an average of about 240,000 unique TCR beta nucleotide sequences per donor were sequenced, and approximately 19% of those sequences were non-productive. Broad study findings and their caveats: In an earlier analysis of 587 of the donors, most TCR beta V segments were observed in productive rearrangements about 87% or about 30% of the time, broadly matching IMGT annotations. Some IMGT-functional V segments, including TRBV6-2 and TRBV6-3, could not be distinguished by the 87-base-pair reads and were therefore excluded. In a later analysis, most CMV-associated TCR beta chains were found to appear HLA-restricted, with HLA associations seemingly driven largely by CMV exposure. Sequencing depth was assumed to be roughly uniform across donors in the presence/absence analyses, though that assumption may not hold. It was suggested by the authors that the approach could potentially be generalized to other disease states and immunological phenotypes. Because HLA typing was unavailable for some donors at each locus, only the typed subset was used in association tests. A few of the identified cytomegalovirus-associated TCR beta chains were confirmed in vitro to be specific for cytomegalovirus antigens. Around 16 rarely observed V segments, including chromosome 9 orphons, were excluded from the earlier analysis of a few hundred of the donors because counts were too low. In both the original and validation cohorts, the classifier was reported to diagnose cytomegalovirus status with high specificity and sensitivity. In a later analysis, several top co-occurrence clusters were reported to appear linked to parvovirus B19, influenza, CMV and Epstein-Barr virus. The study listed 150 to 200 TCR beta chains as associated with cytomegalovirus. A later analysis associated around 16,000 TCR beta sequences with specific HLA alleles at a false discovery rate of 0.05. Only TCR beta chains were sequenced in this cohort, and the absence of alpha or paired-chain data limited detectable features. Across donors, most TCR sequences were observed very rarely, whereas some public TCRs were present in many individuals. A further reported finding was that TCR beta sequences accurately predicted the HLA-A and HLA-B alleles for most subjects in the first cohort. In a later analysis, the rate of TCR association differed among HLA loci, with DRB1 alleles having the most associated TCRs and HLA-C alleles having the fewest. When HLA alleles, especially DR and DQ, strongly co-occurred, TCR associations were difficult to assign to individual alleles. Immune exposure information for the cohort was limited to CMV serostatus. A later genetic analysis reported fewer N-insertions in productive TCRs among donors in an Asian-associated ancestry cluster than the approximately 700-donor mean. In a later analysis, HLA-associated TCR beta chains showed more clonal expansion and lower generation probabilities than non-associated chains that were equally common. Correlated functional status among segregating V segments might be attributable to linkage disequilibrium, but an unknown experimental factor could not be ruled out. A cluster of highly shared sequence variants was judged likely to represent a technical artifact of the sequencing pipeline. An association between a missense DCLRE1C variant and V-gene and J-gene trimming of TCR beta chains was found in a later genetic analysis and replicated in an independent cohort.

The cohort consisted of 666 healthy bone marrow donors. At the time of sampling, all cohort members were nominally healthy, though unrecorded immune exposures were likely present. The donor was CMV seropositive and belonged to the group of about 290 seropositive cohort members. Every donor gave a peripheral blood sample, and the peripheral blood mononuclear cells from that sample were used for TCR beta sequencing. Genomic DNA extraction from the blood cell samples was performed with the Qiagen DNeasy Blood Extraction Kit. The library was prepared using the immunoSEQ multiplex PCR assay. The multiplex PCR relied on a mix of 60 forward primers for TCR Vbeta segments and 13 reverse primers for TCR Jbeta segments. A multiplex PCR assay on genomic DNA amplified the CDR3 region of rearranged TCR beta genes. Amplified TCR beta libraries were sequenced as 87-base-pair reads on the Illumina HiSeq System. The study's processing was this. In a later analysis, tens of millions of unique TCR beta chains were counted across the roughly 610 repertoires, and roughly 11 million of these chains were shared by at least two donors. To remove PCR and sequencing errors, raw reads were error-corrected and collapsed into unique sequences using a nearest-neighbor algorithm that merged closely related sequences. V, D and J gene segments were assigned by aligning CDR3 sequences to IMGT reference sequences. For a sequence to be retained, a match of at least six nucleotides to both a V gene segment and a J gene segment was required. A rearrangement was called productive if the CDR3 had no stop codons and remained in frame with V and J, and every other rearrangement was called non-productive. Following IMGT convention, CDR3 was defined as the stretch from the second conserved V-encoded cysteine up to the conserved J-encoded phenylalanine. The earlier analysis of about 610 of the donors excluded sequences that lacked an unambiguous match to a single V gene segment. In an earlier analysis of several hundred of the donors, a V segment was called functional when productive rearrangements were above 56.7%, and segregating when the standard deviation between donors exceeded 5%. A statistical classification framework was developed to diagnose cytomegalovirus status using the catalog of TCR beta chain sequences. V and J gene assignment, in a later analysis, came from comparing TCR nucleotide sequences with IMGT/GENE-DB human TR gene sequences. The TCRdist pipeline was used in a later analysis to assign CDR3 sequences and most-parsimonious VDJ recombination scenarios. A later analysis defined each TCR beta chain by its CDR3 amino acid sequence plus V-gene family, and excluded reads lacking a unique V-gene family. A later analysis removed 500 to 650 highly shared, low-generation-probability nucleotide sequences to deal with suspected cross-contamination and a sequencing artifact. In a later analysis, a clonal expansion index for each public chain was calculated from normalized within-repertoire ranks of inferred template counts. In a later analysis, generation probabilities were computed using a VDJ recombination model fitted to out-of-frame rearrangements, and the results were checked against IGoR. Hypergeometric tests were used in a later analysis to score TCR-TCR, TCR-HLA and TCR-CMV co-occurrence, with a repertoire-size bias correction applied to the TCR pairs. A later analysis estimated false discovery rates by permuting HLA or CMV assignments 20 times. A later analysis grouped co-occurring TCRs with DBSCAN, adding TCRdist sequence similarity when clustering within HLA-allele-positive subsets. Co-occurrence clustering excluded repertoires with fewer than 30,000 or more than 120,000 public chains, plus five with anomalous nucleotide sharing. Not all clones reach the TCRdb copy of this immuneACCESS table, which keeps in-frame sequences only. Checked studies attribute under half of the gap to unresolved V genes and leave the rest unexplained. That table supplies the V and J calls and clone size; D and trimming were determined from the DNA. Across this sample there are some 160,000 clones, with 77% seen only once. Together, the top ten hold less than 2.5% of the sample.

CDR1 and CDR2 are drawn from the germline V gene: MNHEY, SVGAGI. From cysteine to phenylalanine, the CDR3 is 14 amino acids long. Only the CDR3 region is kept as DNA, spanning 42 bases read in frame from base 1. V gives up 2 bases and J gives up 7 bases, and the segment between their germline ends measures 9 bases. The sample consisted of PBMCs. This TCR was sampled from a man in his fifties or sixties in good health and CMV-seropositive. The chain was built from TRBV6-5 and TRBJ1-6, and perhaps TRBD1 as D gene, on 5 matching bases. The CDR3 region: CASSYLGENSPLHF. The nucleotide sequence reads as follows: TGTGCCAGCAGTTACCTAGGGGAAAATTCACCCCTCCACTTT.